This T cell receptor (beta chain) emerged from a study of response to subunit inactivated influenza vaccine listed by TCRdb under 2018. Background for the entire study: The study used deep quantitative T cell receptor repertoire profiling to track responses to a trivalent subunit inactivated influenza vaccine.

About this clonotype itself: Its antigen specificity is not known. A much larger clonotype is one base distant, so this may be a read error.

The V end loses 6 bases and the J end loses 0 bases, and a stretch of 12 bases separates them. From its cysteine to its phenylalanine, the CDR3 spans 14 amino acids. This entry keeps only the CDR3 DNA: 42 bases, framed from base 1. The library was produced with RT-PCR. Sequenced on an Illumina HiSeq 2500. The public sequencing data were trimmed at Q25 with fastp and processed into clonotypes with MiXCR by TCRdb, which kept only in-frame beta chains. When rows share a CDR3 protein, they turn into one entry using the most common DNA and genes. The sample includes roughly 650,000 distinct CDR3 sequences, with 13% to 15% observed a single time. Less than 8.5% of the sample comes from the top ten. Overall study outcomes, separate from this receptor: According to the authors, only a limited number of new T cells may be recruited by each seasonal influenza vaccination.

Here the chain combines TRBV12-3 or TRBV12-4 and TRBJ2-7; TRBD2 is perhaps the D gene, given 5 matching bases. This clonotype was obtained from a man in his fifties or sixties who received an inactivated influenza vaccine. Donor details come from another sample of the same person, matched by shared clones. Source: PBMCs from blood, taken less than 15 days before vaccination. This receptor carries the CDR3 CASSPSWSSYEQYF. The DNA reads TGTGCCAGCAGCCCTAGCTGGAGCTCCTACGAGCAGTACTTC.